The TCR beta chain under discussion was sequenced for a study of long-term antiretroviral therapy in people with HIV. With regard to this clone: Antigen: not known.

Cryopreserved PBMC, at roughly 1-10 million per sample, were present before DNA extraction. Run at survey level, the immunoSEQ assay was version v3.0. Sequenced by immunoSEQ multiplex PCR; TCRdb stores in-frame clones only, minus some. The top ten clones hold roughly 15% of a sample with approximately 17,000 clones, over 70% of them seen once. Overall study results and limits: No data on ART adherence, viral resistance or therapy changes.

The sequences come from unsorted PBMCs, collected less than 1.3 years before starting antiretroviral therapy. The sequence was obtained from a man aged 25 to 40 with HIV.

The CDR3 protein is CASSNRDSTASGSSYNEQFF. In DNA, the CDR3 is TGTGCCAGCTCCAACCGGGACAGCACGGCTAGCGGGAGCTCCTACAATGAGCAGTTCTTC. The V call is TRBV18, the J call TRBJ2-1; 10 nucleotides line up with TRBD2. Germline CDR1 and CDR2: KGHSH and LQKENI. CDR3 length equals 20 residues. Trimming took 6 bases from V and 0 from J; bases not matched to a gene: 17.